The 16 T cell receptor beta chains reported below all come from one sample, sequenced in a study of blood T cell repertoires in COVID-19. TCRdb's table, derived via immunoSEQ multiplex PCR, lists solely in-frame clones and lacks some. The sample holds 200,000 to 300,000 clones, around 79% seen once. The specimen was peripheral blood. Every receptor here comes from a woman at least 80 years old with acute or convalescent COVID-19.

The J gene is TRBJ2-5, the V gene TRBV5-5, with 13 bases fitting TRBD2. CDR3 length equals 19 residues. Germline CDR1 SGHKS, CDR2 YYEKEE (reference sequence). V was clipped by 5 bases and J by 3 bases; unmatched bases: 16. CDR3 loop: CASSISIPGLAGREETQYF. The CDR3 nucleotides are TGTGCCAGCAGTATCTCGATTCCGGGACTAGCGGGAAGGGAAGAGACCCAGTACTTC.

This clone was seen just once. The chain recombines TRBV30 with TRBJ2-5; TRBD1 is a possible D gene (5 bases). V dropped 1 base and J dropped 7 bases, with 13 bases sitting between them. The germline V gene encodes CDR1 GTSNPN and CDR2 SVGIG (reference sequence). The CDR3 runs to 13 residues. The CDR3 coding sequence is TGTGCCTGGAGTGCCGTGGGGCCGGGGACCCAGTACTTC. Its translation is CAWSAVGPGTQYF. Together with reference TRBV30 and TRBJ2-5, the CDR3 gives the full variable domain: SQTIHQWPATLVQPVGSPLSLECTVEGTSNPNLYWYRQAAGRGLQLLFYSVGIGQISSEVPQNLSASRPQDRQFILSSKKLLLSDSGFYLCAWSAVGPGTQYFGPGTRLLVL.

The chain is built from TRBV27 and TRBJ1-5; 7 nucleotides line up with TRBD1. Germline V gene sequence: CDR1 MNHEY, CDR2 SMNVEV (reference sequence). This CDR3 region has 13 residues. Trimming at V came to 6 bases and at J to 6 bases, leaving 5 bases not matched to a gene. The chain's CDR3 is CASRLTGTQPQHF. CDR3 DNA sequence: TGTGCCAGCAGGCTGACAGGGACTCAGCCCCAGCATTTT.

The rearrangement uses TRBV7-2 and TRBJ2-5, with TRBD2 as a possible D gene (5 bases). Trimming removed 4 bases from V and 4 bases from J, with 16 bases in between. Germline values: CDR1 SGHTA, CDR2 FQGNSA. The CDR3 totals 15 residues. The CDR3 reads CASSSDLTSGETQYF. CDR3 coding DNA: TGTGCCAGCAGCTCGGACTTAACCTCGGGAGAGACCCAGTACTTC.

The chain couples TRBV10-3 to TRBJ2-2; 7 nucleotides agree with TRBD2. Trimming at V came to 6 bases and at J to 1 base, leaving 5 bases not matched to a gene. There are 15 residues in the CDR3. In germline, CDR1 is ENHRY, CDR2 SYGVKD. The CDR3: CAISGSSGNTGELFF. DNA for the CDR3: TGTGCCATCAGCGGGTCTAGCGGGAACACCGGGGAGCTGTTTTTT.

This clone was detected only a few times. The chain couples TRBV18 to TRBJ1-2; 8 positions agree with TRBD1. With 4 bases clipped from V and 4 bases from J, the junction kept 8 bases outside the gene matches. CDR3 length equals 15 residues. The germline V gene has CDR1 KGHSH and CDR2 LQKENI. CDR3 bases: TGTGCCAGCTCACAAAAACAGGGGGAGACCTATGGCTACACCTTC. This translates into CASSQKQGETYGYTF.

The chain joins TRBV11-2 to TRBJ1-4; D is undetermined. The CDR3 sequence is 17 residues long. The germline V gene encodes CDR1 SGHAT and CDR2 FQNNGV. V was shortened by 5 bases and J by 5 bases, with 21 bases between the two germline ends. The CDR3 sequence is CASSPNLQAVPNEKLFF. CDR3 nucleotide sequence: TGTGCCAGCAGCCCGAACCTCCAGGCCGTTCCAAATGAAAAACTGTTTTTT.

The gene calls are TRBV11-2 and TRBJ1-1; D may be TRBD1 (6 bases). The ends were cut back, 1 base at V and 4 bases at J, with 10 bases in the middle. The CDR3 covers 14 residues. Germline V gene lookup returns CDR1 SGHAT and CDR2 FQNNGV. The CDR3 coding sequence is TGTGCCAGCAGCTTAGCCAGGGGAGCCACTGAAGCTTTCTTT. Translated: CASSLARGATEAFF.

This chain uses TRBV19 with TRBJ1-3; possibly TRBD1 for D (5 bases). CDR1 and CDR2 from the germline V gene are LNHDA and SQIVND (reference sequence). V shed 3 bases and J shed 3 bases, with 9 bases lying between them. The CDR3 is 14 residues long. CDR3 in DNA: TGTGCCAGTAGTATCCCCAGGGTTGGAAACACCATATATTTT. Its translation: CASSIPRVGNTIYF. Complete variable domain (other parts from reference TRBV19 and TRBJ1-3): DGGITQSPKYLFRKEGQNVTLSCEQNLNHDAMYWYRQDPGQGLRLIYYSQIVNDFQKGDIAEGYSVSREKKESFPLTVTSAQKNPTAFYLCASSIPRVGNTIYFGEGSWLTVV.

This clone showed up just a few times. This rearrangement joins TRBV2 to TRBJ1-6; TRBD1 matches at 8 bases. The J segment lost 11 bases and the V segment lost 5 bases, leaving 5 bases of the junction unmatched. Looked up from germline, CDR1 is SNHLY and CDR2 is FYNNEI. The CDR3 totals 13 residues. The CDR3: CASSPGQGAPLHF. The CDR3 nucleotides read TGTGCCAGCAGTCCCGGACAGGGAGCACCCCTCCACTTT.

This clone has a single count. Other nucleotide sequences in the sample specify the same CDR3. The rearrangement joins TRBV11-2 to TRBJ1-3; weak D call: TRBD1 (6 bases). Trimming pared 1 base from V and 2 bases from J, leaving 6 bases between. CDR1 SGHAT and CDR2 FQNNGV come from the germline V gene. This CDR3 is 14 amino acids long. CDR3 DNA: TGTGCCAGCAGCTTAGCAGGGGCTGGAAACACCATATATTTT. Translated: CASSLAGAGNTIYF. The full variable domain, rest sourced from reference TRBV11-2 and TRBJ1-3, is EAGVAQSPRYKIIEKRQSVAFWCNPISGHATLYWYQQILGQGPKLLIQFQNNGVVDDSQLPKDRFSAERLKGVDSTLKIQPAKLEDSAVYLCASSLAGAGNTIYFGEGSWLTVV.

J is TRBJ1-5 and V is TRBV19, with D hard to call. CDR3 size: 17 residues. Trimming removed 1 base at V and 1 base at J, with 14 bases between. Germline V gene lookup returns CDR1 LNHDA and CDR2 SQIVND (reference sequence). The CDR3 DNA sequence: TGTGCCAGTAGTATAGGTGGAGGCGGAACGAGCAATCAGCCCCAGCATTTT. Amino acids: CASSIGGGGTSNQPQHF.

Only one count was recorded for this clone. The J gene is TRBJ1-2, the V gene TRBV6-5; TRBD1 agrees at 7 bases. Germline CDR1 reads MNHEY; CDR2 reads SVGAGI. The CDR3 extends over 13 amino acids. Trimming removed 5 bases from V and 6 bases from J; junction bases left unmatched: 6. The CDR3 DNA follows: TGTGCCAGCAGTCAACAGGGGTTGAATGGCTACACCTTC. It yields the protein CASSQQGLNGYTF.

Worth noting for this clone: At one end, the junction sequence differs from germline, possibly due to a read error. This chain links TRBV10-3 with TRBJ1-2; TRBD1 is a possible D gene (5 bases). The germline CDR1 and CDR2 sequences are ENHRY and SYGVKD. This CDR3 is 15 amino acids long. The CDR3 spells CAISGGDGPTYDYTF. CDR3 bases: TGTGCCATCAGTGGGGGGGACGGACCCACCTATGACTACACCTTC.

This chain connects TRBV11-2 to TRBJ1-2; D uncertain. CDR1 and CDR2 from the germline V gene are SGHAT and FQNNGV. CDR3 length: 14 residues. V lost 1 base and J lost 5, with 11 bases in between. For the CDR3, the DNA is TGTGCCAGCAGCTTAGTCATGGAGGGTTATGGCTACACCTTC. It encodes CASSLVMEGYGYTF.

The CDR3 DNA is TGTGCCAGCAGCCTGGACTTCAGCGAAGCTTTCTTT. It encodes CASSLDFSEAFF. V usage is TRBV2 and J usage is TRBJ1-1; no clear D. CDR3 length: 12 residues. CDR1 and CDR2 from the germline V gene are SNHLY and FYNNEI. The V gene lost 6 bases and the J gene lost 8 bases, with 13 bases spanning the gap. The full variable domain, in which reference TRBV2 and TRBJ1-1 provide the parts outside the CDR3, is EPEVTQTPSHQVTQMGQEVILRCVPISNHLYFYWYRQILGQKVEFLVSFYNNEISEKSEIFDDQFSVERPDGSNFTLKIRSTKLEDSAMYFCASSLDFSEAFFGQGTRLTVV.